The TCR beta chain described here comes from a study of cytomegalovirus exposure and HLA in healthy donors. Germline V lookup: CDR1 GTSNPN, CDR2 SVGIG (reference sequence). Trimming pared 1 base from V and 3 bases from J, leaving 10 bases between. The CDR3 is 14 residues long. In the PCR, 60 Vbeta and 13 Jbeta primers were used. Using immunoSEQ multiplex PCR, the repertoire was profiled, and TCRdb retains in-frame clones only, with some absent. The repertoire holds some 170,000 clones, with roughly four fifths as singletons. Study-level findings and limits: It emerged from a later analysis that several of the most significant clusters appeared to be linked to common viral pathogens. In a later analysis, donors in an Asian-associated ancestry cluster reportedly had fewer N-insertions in productive TCRs than the cohort mean.

Nominally healthy donors were sampled, though unrecorded immune exposures were likely. On this clone itself: Its specificity is unknown.

This TCR was sampled from a man aged 55-75 years in good health and CMV-seronegative. The sample taken for sequencing was PBMCs. The chain combines TRBV30 with TRBJ1-5, with D maybe TRBD1 (6 bases). The DNA for the CDR3 is TGTGCCTGGAGTGCGGACAGCAACAATCAGCCCCAGCATTTT. Its translation: CAWSADSNNQPQHF.